A selection of T cell receptor beta chains follows, all from one sample in a study of early T cells in non-severe SARS-CoV-2 infection. TCRdb independently ran MiXCR on the 5' RACE reads; one entry per CDR3 protein. The repertoire holds 65,000 to 90,000 distinct CDR3 sequences, with roughly an eighth as singletons. The sample comprised whole blood. The receptors shown here come from an adult who was a healthcare worker with PCR-confirmed SARS-CoV-2 infection or an uninfected control (not recorded which). Each CDR3 is given with its conserved first and last residue. D genes are given only for firm matches. Some rows have no size entry. The others give once, few or many, or a class for an expanded clone.

V gene	J gene	D gene	clone size	CDR3 DNA	CDR3 protein
TRBV5-1	TRBJ2-2	-	-	TGCGCCAGCAGCTTGAACGCCGGGACCGGGGAGCTGTTTTTT	CASSLNAGTGELFF
TRBV2	TRBJ1-5	-	few	TGTGCCAGCAGTGAACGGGAAAATCAGCCCCAGCATTTT	CASSERENQPQHF
TRBV20-1	TRBJ2-6	TRBD1	-	TGCAGTGCTAGGGGTCTAGGGGGCGCTGGGGCCAACGTCCTGACTTTC	CSARGLGGAGANVLTF
TRBV7-6	TRBJ2-2	TRBD1	many	TGTGCCAGCAGCTTAATCGCAGGGGGATCCGGGGAGCTGTTTTTT	CASSLIAGGSGELFF
TRBV13	TRBJ1-3	-	few	TGTGCCAGCAGGGAAGGAAACACCATATATTTT	CASREGNTIYF
TRBV30	TRBJ2-1	-	many	TGTGCCTGGAACGGCGAGGTTTACAATGAGCAGTTCTTC	CAWNGEVYNEQFF
TRBV7-2	TRBJ2-7	TRBD2	-	TGTGCCAGCAGCCCCCCTGGCGGGAGGTACGAGCAGTACTTC	CASSPPGGRYEQYF
TRBV6-1	TRBJ2-1	-	many	TGTGCCAGCAGTGAGGCCCTCCAGAAGCAGTTCTTC	CASSEALQKQFF
TRBV7-8	TRBJ1-1	-	many	TGTGCCAGCAGCTTAGCTGAGGTTGCGGGCACTGAAGCTTTCTTT	CASSLAEVAGTEAFF
TRBV18	TRBJ1-3	-	-	TGTGCCAGCTCACCAATCAGGCAATGGGAGTCTGGAAACACCATATATTTT	CASSPIRQWESGNTIYF
TRBV5-1	TRBJ2-7	-	few	TGCGCCAGCAGCTTGCGCTCGGAATACTACGAGCAGTACTTC	CASSLRSEYYEQYF
TRBV20-1	TRBJ2-3	-	-	TGCAGTGCTAGAGGTTACAGTGTGGATACGCAGTATTTT	CSARGYSVDTQYF
TRBV29-1	TRBJ1-1	-	-	TGCAGCGTTGAAGAAGGAATGAACACTGAAGCTTTCTTT	CSVEEGMNTEAFF
TRBV18	TRBJ2-1	-	few	TGTGCCAGCTCACCTACCCCGCCAGGTCCTACTCTAAGCTCCTACAATGAGCAGTTCTTC	CASSPTPPGPTLSSYNEQFF
TRBV13	TRBJ2-1	TRBD2	few	TGTGCCAGCAGCTGGGGACTAGCGGGAGGGCCACGGAATGAGCAGTTCTTC	CASSWGLAGGPRNEQFF
TRBV6-5	TRBJ2-7	TRBD2	-	TGTGCCAGCAGTTCGGCCGGGACTAGCGGGCCCGGTGAGCAGTACTTC	CASSSAGTSGPGEQYF
TRBV12-3/TRBV12-4	TRBJ1-6	-	many	TGTGCCAGCAGGGACCCATATTCACCCCTCCACTTT	CASRDPYSPLHF
TRBV28	TRBJ2-7	TRBD2	-	TGTGCCAGCTCCCTGTTCGATCCGGGACTAGCGAGAGGGGGGCAGTACTTC	CASSLFDPGLARGGQYF
TRBV4-3	TRBJ2-1	TRBD2	many	TGCGCCAGCAGCCAAGATTTTAAACTAGCGGGAGAGTATGAGCAGTTCTTC	CASSQDFKLAGEYEQFF
TRBV25-1	TRBJ2-3	TRBD1	-	TGTGCCAGCAGTGAGCCCCAGGGGGCAGATACGCAGTATTTT	CASSEPQGADTQYF
TRBV10-3	TRBJ2-1	-	-	TGTGCCATCAGCGAACGCGGGGTTGGCAATGAGCAGTTCTTC	CAISERGVGNEQFF
TRBV25-1	TRBJ1-2	-	many	TGTGCCAGCAGTGATAATAGTGTGGTTTTAAGGGGCTACACCTTC	CASSDNSVVLRGYTF
TRBV20-1	TRBJ1-6	-	few	TGCAGTGCTGTATTGCCTCGGGGGAATTCACCCCTCCACTTT	CSAVLPRGNSPLHF
TRBV4-1	TRBJ1-2	-	few	TGCGCCAGCAGCCAAGTGCACAGGGCTGACTATGGCTACACCTTC	CASSQVHRADYGYTF
TRBV19	TRBJ1-2	TRBD1	-	TGTGCCAGTAGTATAGATCATCAGGCAGGGGGCAACTATGGCTACACCTTC	CASSIDHQAGGNYGYTF
TRBV21-1	TRBJ2-5	-	few	TGTGCCAGCAGCAAATTTCCTAGCGCCAAAGAGACCCAGTACTTC	CASSKFPSAKETQYF
TRBV5-1	TRBJ2-5	TRBD1	-	TGCGCCAGCAGTGGACAGGGGACCCAAGAGACCCAGTACTTC	CASSGQGTQETQYF
TRBV5-5	TRBJ2-5	-	many	TGTGCCAGCAGCTTGATGGAATCCCAAGAGACCCAGTACTTC	CASSLMESQETQYF
TRBV28	TRBJ2-7	-	many	TGTGCCAGCGGCAGGGGCTACGAGCAGTACTTC	CASGRGYEQYF
TRBV5-5	TRBJ1-1	-	-	TGTGCCAGCAGCTTTCAGGGACGTCCTATAGAAGCTTTCTTT	CASSFQGRPIEAFF
TRBV7-3	TRBJ2-3	TRBD2	-	TGTGCCAGCAGCTTCTCCGCTAGCGGAAATACGCAGTATTTT	CASSFSASGNTQYF
TRBV12-3/TRBV12-4	TRBJ2-7	TRBD2	few	TGTGCCAGCAGTTTGGCCCTAGCGGGAGTCCTCGAGCAGTACTTC	CASSLALAGVLEQYF
TRBV20-1	TRBJ2-1	TRBD2	-	TGCAGTGCTAGAGATCTCCTCGAATACTCTAGCGGGAAACAGTTCTTC	CSARDLLEYSSGKQFF
TRBV14	TRBJ2-1	-	many	TGTGCCAGCAGCCCTACATACAATGAGCAGTTCTTC	CASSPTYNEQFF
TRBV7-8	TRBJ2-3	TRBD2	few	TGTGCCAGCCGTCCGGGACTAGCGGGACGAGGGACCCCCCCTGATACGCAGTATTTT	CASRPGLAGRGTPPDTQYF
TRBV20-1	TRBJ2-7	-	few	TGCAGTGCCGCGGCGGACAGCTACGAGCAGTACTTC	CSAAADSYEQYF
TRBV6-6	TRBJ1-6	TRBD1	-	TGTGCCAGCAGTTACCGGGACAGGGGGTCACCCCTCCACTTT	CASSYRDRGSPLHF
TRBV6-6	TRBJ1-6	-	-	TGTGCCAGCAGGCCTGACAGCTCTTATAATTCACCCCTCCACTTT	CASRPDSSYNSPLHF
TRBV27	TRBJ2-3	-	-	TGTGCCAGCAGTTTATCGGGACTCCTCACAGATACGCAGTATTTT	CASSLSGLLTDTQYF
TRBV30	TRBJ2-7	-	many	TGTGCCTGGAGTACAGGGACCTCCTACGAGCAGTACTTC	CAWSTGTSYEQYF
TRBV5-6	TRBJ2-3	-	many	TGTGCCAGCAGCGCTAGGGTAGCGGCTTACACAGATACGCAGTATTTT	CASSARVAAYTDTQYF
TRBV7-8	TRBJ1-3	-	many	TGTGCCAGCAGCTTAGGGTTGTGGGGGTCCGGAAACACCATATATTTT	CASSLGLWGSGNTIYF
TRBV5-1	TRBJ2-7	-	few	TGCGCCAGCAGCTTGGCCGGCCCGCCAGCCTACGAGCAGTACTTC	CASSLAGPPAYEQYF
TRBV4-3	TRBJ2-1	TRBD2	few	TGCGCCAGCAGCCGGACTAGCGGGAGACCCGGGGAGTTCTTC	CASSRTSGRPGEFF
TRBV19	TRBJ2-1	TRBD2	few	TGTGCCAGTACCCTCAGCGGGACGCCATACAATGAGCAGTTCTTC	CASTLSGTPYNEQFF
TRBV6-2/TRBV6-3	TRBJ2-2	TRBD2	-	TGTGCCAGCAGTTACTTAGCGGGTCCCTCGAACACCGGGGAGCTGTTTTTT	CASSYLAGPSNTGELFF
TRBV20-1	TRBJ2-7	-	few	TGCAGTGCTGTGTTAGGGGGCTACGAGCAGTACTTC	CSAVLGGYEQYF
TRBV5-1	TRBJ2-2	TRBD1	few	TGCGCCAGCAGCTCCGGACAGGGAACGAACACCGGGGAGCTGTTTTTT	CASSSGQGTNTGELFF
TRBV6-5	TRBJ1-1	TRBD1	-	TGTGCCAGCAGTTACTCGTTACCGGGACAGATGAACACTGAAGCTTTCTTT	CASSYSLPGQMNTEAFF
TRBV12-5	TRBJ1-5	-	few	TGTGCATTCGGCCCCCAGCATTTT	CAFGPQHF
TRBV14	TRBJ2-7	TRBD2	-	TGTGCCAGCAGCCCGCGGACTAGCGTTGAGCAGTACTTC	CASSPRTSVEQYF
TRBV6-5	TRBJ2-3	-	many	TGTGCCAGCAGTTTAGGAGATACGCAGTATTTT	CASSLGDTQYF
TRBV9	TRBJ1-2	TRBD1	-	TGTGCCAGCATTTACTCTGGGACAGGCTTC	CASIYSGTGF